The 22 T cell receptor beta chains presented below share a single source sample, sequenced in a study of tissue T cells after allogeneic stem cell transplantation. Repertoires were generated with immunoSEQ multiplex PCR, while TCRdb's copy carries only in-frame clones and drops some. There are about 4,900 clones in the sample; 45% occur only once, and around a fifth lies in the top ten. Time point indicated: mouse harvest day 14 after allogeneic transplant. Mouse grafts combined 10^7 T-cell-depleted bone marrow cells with 10^6 splenic CD5+ T cells. Sequences were obtained from gut tissue. The receptors originated from a female BALB/c mouse given C57BL/6 T cells with graft-versus-host disease after an allogeneic hematopoietic cell transplant.

With respect to this clone: Germline and genes here are mouse. The CDR3 end is not reached by the read, which stops 1 residue before it; the germline J gene fills it in. The genes are TRBV16 and TRBJ2-2; possibly TRBD1 for D (6 bases). Between the trimmed V and J ends, which lost 1 base and 3 bases, there was a span of 9 bases. The CDR3 extends over 15 amino acids. Germline assignment: CDR1 SGHSA and CDR2 FRNQAP. This chain's CDR3 is CASSLAQGYTGQLYF. The CDR3 DNA, read in part, is TGTGCAAGCAGCTTAGCCCAGGGGTACACCGGGCAGCTCTAC.

To note about this clone: The listed genes are named as in mouse. With the read ending 1 residue before the CDR3 end, the germline J gene is used to fill in that end. V is TRBV23 and J is TRBJ2-4; the table's D gene call, TRBD2, was not cross checked with the DNA. CDR1 and CDR2 (germline): KGHTA, FQNQQP. The CDR3 is 15 residues long. The CDR3 bases that were read are TGCTCCAGCAGTCAATCGCGGGGGGGGCAAAACACCTTGTAC. It is translated as CSSSQSRGGQNTLY. In full, the CDR3 is CSSSQSRGGQNTLYF.

In the case of this clone: Mouse germline and gene names are used. Read sequence stops 1 residue before the CDR3 end, and the germline J gene provides the missing end. The chain couples TRBV26 to TRBJ2-4; 8 positions agree with TRBD1. V lost 2 bases, J lost 0 bases, and 1 base stayed unmatched. This CDR3 is 15 amino acids long. Germline V gene data show CDR1 as KGHPV and CDR2 as FQNQEV (reference sequence). The CDR3 is CASSLDRGSQNTLYF. CDR3 DNA, as far as it was read: TGTGCCAGCAGTCTGGACAGGGGAAGTCAAAACACCTTGTAC. Looking up the rest from reference TRBV26 and TRBJ2-4 gives the full variable domain: NSKVIQTPRYLVKGQGQKAKMRCIPEKGHPVVFWYQQNKNNEFKFLINFQNQEVLQQIDMTEKRFSAECPSNSPCSLEIQSSEAGDSALYLCASSLDRGSQNTLYFGAGTRLSVL.

This clone is categorized as hyperexpanded. Gene names are mouse gene names. The CDR3 end is not reached by the read, which stops 1 residue before it; the germline J gene fills it in. Different DNA sequences within this sample yield the same CDR3. This chain links TRBV16 with TRBJ1-2; D gene uncertain. V lost 0 bases and J lost 1, with 9 bases in between. The germline V gene has CDR1 SGHSA and CDR2 FRNQAP. The CDR3 has 15 amino acids. CDR3 bases read: TGTGCAAGCAGCTTAGATCGAGGCATAAACTCCGACTACACC. Protein sequence: CASSLDRGINSDYT. The complete CDR3 sequence is CASSLDRGINSDYTF. Filled out from reference TRBV16 and TRBJ1-2, the complete variable domain reads NAGVIQTPRHKVTGKGQEATLWCEPISGHSAVFWYRQTIVQGLEFLTYFRNQAPIDDSGMPKERFSAQMPNQSHSTLKIQSTQPQDSAVYLCASSLDRGINSDYTFGSGTRLLVI.

Details on this clone: Gene names and germline match the mouse. Read coverage stops 1 residue before the CDR3 terminus; the germline J gene supplies the remainder. The V call is TRBV26, the J call TRBJ1-2; D is unresolved. V lost 3 bases and J 1 base, leaving 3 bases between the germline ends. Germline V gene data show CDR1 as KGHPV and CDR2 as FQNQEV (reference sequence). This CDR3 is built from 12 residues. The CDR3 loop is CASSLRNSDYTF. CDR3 DNA (partial): TGTGCCAGCAGTCTCAGAAACTCCGACTACACC.

On this clone itself: Gene names and germline match the mouse. The CDR3 goes on 1 residue after the read ends, and that part is filled in from the germline J gene. The rearrangement uses TRBV15 and TRBJ1-1; D gene ambiguous. Trimming removed 4 bases from V and 0 bases from J, with 6 bases in between. This CDR3 region has 13 residues. Germline V gives CDR1 SGHND, CDR2 FRSKSL. The sequenced part of the CDR3 DNA is TGTGCCAGCAGTTCCAGCTCAAACACAGAAGTCTTC. This codes for CASSSSSNTEVF. The entire CDR3 protein is CASSSSSNTEVFF.

With respect to this clone: Germline and genes here are mouse. The CDR3 end falls 1 residue outside the read, so it is completed with the germline J gene. The chain recombines TRBV31 with TRBJ1-4; 8 bases line up with TRBD1. CDR3 length: 15 residues. Germline V CDR1 and CDR2: GKSSPN, SITVG. The ends lost 0 bases at V and 5 bases at J; junction bases unmatched: 5. Here the CDR3 reads CAWSLPGQENERLFF. The CDR3 bases that were read are TGTGCCTGGAGTCTTCCGGGACAGGAGAACGAAAGATTATTT.

Notes on this clone: Genes and germline come from the mouse. Read coverage stops 1 residue before the CDR3 terminus; the germline J gene supplies the remainder. V is TRBV26 and J is TRBJ1-3; D is perhaps TRBD1 (6 bases). Trimming left V 6 bases short and J 0 bases short, with 12 bases between. This CDR3 spans 15 amino acids. From germline, CDR1 is KGHPV and CDR2 FQNQEV (reference sequence). The CDR3: CASRGTRNSGNTLYF. CDR3 DNA, as far as it was read: TGTGCCAGCAGGGGGACAAGGAATTCTGGAAATACGCTCTAT. Variable domain in full (rest from reference TRBV26 and TRBJ1-3): NSKVIQTPRYLVKGQGQKAKMRCIPEKGHPVVFWYQQNKNNEFKFLINFQNQEVLQQIDMTEKRFSAECPSNSPCSLEIQSSEAGDSALYLCASRGTRNSGNTLYFGEGSRLIVV.

Regarding this clone: Mouse names are used for the genes. The read terminates 1 residue ahead of where the CDR3 ends, so the germline J gene completes it. This chain joins TRBV2 and TRBJ2-7, with D perhaps matching TRBD2 (7 bases). Per the germline V gene, CDR1 is LGHNA and CDR2 is YSYQKL. This CDR3 contains 13 residues. V gave up 0 bases and J gave up 7 bases, with 10 bases separating them. CDR3 bases read: TGTGCCAGCAGCCAAGACTGGGGGCGGGAACAGTAC. Its translation is CASSQDWGREQY. The CDR3 in its entirety is CASSQDWGREQYF.

In the case of this clone: Germline and genes: mouse. The sequenced CDR3 bases are TGTGCCAGCTCCCTACAGGGCAGTCAAAACACCTTGTAC. It translates to CASSLQGSQNTLY. The CDR3 in its entirety is CASSLQGSQNTLYF. The V call is TRBV12-1, the J call TRBJ2-4; the D gene is possibly TRBD1 (6 bases). Read data end 1 residue before the CDR3 end; the end is taken from the germline J gene. The length of the CDR3 is 14 residues. Germline V CDR1 and CDR2: SGHSN, HYEKVE. V dropped 4 bases and J dropped 0 bases, with 10 bases sitting between them. Drawing the rest from reference TRBV12-1 and TRBJ2-4, the complete variable domain is DSGVVQSPRHIIKEKGGRSVLTCIPISGHSNVVWYQQTLGKELKFLIQHYEKVERDKGFLPSRFSVQQFDDYHSEMNMSALELEDSAMYFCASSLQGSQNTLYFGAGTRLSVL.

Comments on this clone: Gene names and germline refer to mouse. The CDR3 extends 1 residue past the end of the read, so its final part is completed from the germline J gene. The V and J genes are TRBV12-1 and TRBJ2-1, with 10 bases matching TRBD1. The CDR3 extends over 14 amino acids. Germline assignment: CDR1 SGHSN and CDR2 HYEKVE. V lost 3 bases and J lost 5; bases outside the gene matches: 3. The CDR3 DNA, read in part, is TGTGCCAGCTCTGCCGGGACAGGGGATGCTGAGCAGTTC. It yields the protein CASSAGTGDAEQF. The entire CDR3 reads CASSAGTGDAEQFF.

Comments on this clone: Gene and germline names: mouse. The read ends 1 residue before the CDR3 terminus; that terminus is restored from the germline J gene. The chain couples TRBV3 to TRBJ2-4; TRBD2 agrees at 10 bases. V trimming: 4 bases; J trimming: 0 bases; junction bases outside the gene matches: 4. CDR1 and CDR2 (germline): SNHLY, FYNGKV (reference sequence). The CDR3 has 16 residues. The CDR3 protein is CASSSRLGGSQNTLYF. The covered CDR3 bases are TGTGCCAGCAGCTCCCGACTGGGGGGAAGTCAAAACACCTTGTAC.

A few counts support this clone. Mouse germline and gene names are used. The read terminates 1 residue ahead of where the CDR3 ends, so the germline J gene completes it. The V and J genes are TRBV5 and TRBJ2-7, with unresolved D. V dropped 2 bases and J dropped 0 bases, with 5 bases sitting between them. The CDR3 runs 13 residues. Germline V gene lookup returns CDR1 LGHNA and CDR2 YNLKQL (reference sequence). CDR3 bases read: TGTGCCAGCAGCCAATTAATCTCCTATGAACAGTAC. It is translated as CASSQLISYEQY. The full CDR3 protein reads CASSQLISYEQYF.

Concerning this clone: Gene names are mouse gene names. The read terminates 1 residue before the CDR3 end, so the remaining end is supplied by the germline J gene. This chain links TRBV20 with TRBJ2-7; TRBD2 aligns across 12 bases. CDR1 and CDR2 from the germline V gene are GFQATS and STVNSAI. The CDR3 consists of 14 residues. The junction had 2 bases not matched to a gene; V was cut back by 1 base and J by 4 bases. The CDR3 loop is CGARAGTGGYEQYF. The CDR3 bases that were read are TGTGGTGCTAGGGCCGGGACTGGGGGGTATGAACAGTAC.

On this clone itself: Mouse germline and gene names are used. The read halts 1 residue ahead of the CDR3 end, with the missing end drawn from the germline J gene. The V and J genes are TRBV26 and TRBJ2-3, with 11 nucleotides matching TRBD2. The J segment lost 1 base and the V segment lost 4 bases, leaving 1 base of the junction unmatched. CDR3 length: 15 amino acids. Germline assignment: CDR1 KGHPV and CDR2 FQNQEV (reference sequence). The covered CDR3 bases are TGTGCCAGCAGTCAGGGACTGGGGGGTGCAGAAACGCTGTAT. Amino acids: CASSQGLGGAETLY. The whole CDR3 protein reads CASSQGLGGAETLYF. The full variable domain, completed using reference TRBV26 and TRBJ2-3, is NSKVIQTPRYLVKGQGQKAKMRCIPEKGHPVVFWYQQNKNNEFKFLINFQNQEVLQQIDMTEKRFSAECPSNSPCSLEIQSSEAGDSALYLCASSQGLGGAETLYFGSGTRLTVL.

Turning to this clone: Genes and germline come from the mouse. Read sequence stops 1 residue before the CDR3 end, and the germline J gene provides the missing end. V usage is TRBV26 and J usage is TRBJ1-1, with a possible D match to TRBD1 (5 bases). The CDR3 has 12 residues. Germline V gives CDR1 KGHPV, CDR2 FQNQEV (reference sequence). Trimming removed 2 bases at V and 5 bases at J, with 6 bases between. The sequenced part of the CDR3 DNA is TGTGCCAGCAGTCTGGGGGGAACAGAAGTCTTC. This translates into CASSLGGTEVF. The full CDR3 sequence reads CASSLGGTEVFF.

A remark on this clone: Gene names refer to mouse genes. The read comes to an end 1 residue before the CDR3 does, leaving the germline J gene to fill in the end. V gene TRBV26 combines with J gene TRBJ2-7; 8 nucleotides align to TRBD1. V shed 6 bases, J shed 1 base, and the junction held 5 bases outside the gene matches. The CDR3 has 14 amino acids. The germline V gene has CDR1 KGHPV and CDR2 FQNQEV (reference sequence). The sequenced CDR3 bases are TGTGCCAGCAGCTCGGGACAGGTTTCCTATGAACAGTAC. It yields the protein CASSSGQVSYEQY. The CDR3 in full is CASSSGQVSYEQYF.

Note on this clone: The germline and genes are mouse ones. The CDR3 extends 1 residue past the end of the read, so its final part is completed from the germline J gene. The chain combines TRBV14 with TRBJ2-5; 10 bases are shared with TRBD2. J gave up 1 base and V 7 bases, and 3 bases lay outside the gene matches. This CDR3 is built from 14 residues. Germline V lookup: CDR1 SGHDT, CDR2 FRDEAV. Partial CDR3 DNA: TGTGCCAGCCGGACTGGGGGATACCAAGACACCCAGTAC. Protein: CASRTGGYQDTQY. The complete CDR3 reads CASRTGGYQDTQYF. Looking up the rest from reference TRBV14 and TRBJ2-5 gives the full variable domain: EAGVTQSPRYAVLQEGQAVSFWCDPISGHDTLYWYQQPRDQGPQLLVYFRDEAVIDNSQLPSDRFSAVRPKGTNSTLKIQSAKQGDTATYLCASRTGGYQDTQYFGPGTRLLVL.

A remark on this clone: Any gene name here is a mouse gene name. The read gets to within 1 residue of the CDR3 end, and the germline J gene fills in the rest. The chain uses TRBV19 and TRBJ2-3, with 8 bases that match TRBD2. Germline lookup yields CDR1 FNHDT and CDR2 SITEND (reference sequence). V shed 4 bases and J 0 bases; nucleotides not matched to a gene: 4. This CDR3 spans 15 amino acids. CDR3 DNA (partial): TGTGCCAGCAGTCCAACTGGGGGTAGTGCAGAAACGCTGTAT. This codes for CASSPTGGSAETLY. The entire CDR3 is CASSPTGGSAETLYF.

About this clone: The germline and genes are mouse ones. From the germline J gene comes the end of the CDR3, since the read stops 1 residue before it. The V and J genes are TRBV26 and TRBJ1-1; no definite D call. CDR1 KGHPV and CDR2 FQNQEV come from the germline V gene (reference sequence). The CDR3 length is 11 residues. V was trimmed by 8 bases and J by 0 bases, leaving 4 bases between them. The sequenced part of the CDR3 DNA is TGTGCCAGCGGGGCAAACACAGAAGTCTTC. Translating it yields CASGANTEVF. The CDR3 as a whole reads CASGANTEVFF.

This clone was counted between two and nine times. Mouse germline and gene names are used. The read halts 1 residue ahead of the CDR3 end, with the missing end drawn from the germline J gene. The V call is TRBV20, the J call TRBJ2-5; D is ambiguous. Deletions cut 1 base from V and 4 bases from J, with 3 bases between. Germline CDR1 is GFQATS and CDR2 is STVNSAI. The length of the CDR3 is 11 residues. CDR3 residues: CGARVEDTQYF. The CDR3 bases that were read are TGTGGTGCTAGGGTGGAAGACACCCAGTAC.

As regards this clone: Each gene name is a mouse one. The CDR3 is cut off 1 residue early in the read; its end comes from the germline J gene. This chain connects TRBV26 to TRBJ2-7; no clear D gene. Germline CDR1 reads KGHPV; CDR2 reads FQNQEV (reference sequence). This CDR3 is built from 13 residues. V lost 0 bases and J 4 bases, leaving 7 bases between the germline ends. The part of the CDR3 DNA that was read is TGTGCCAGCAGTCTGTCCGGGTCATATGAACAGTAC. Protein: CASSLSGSYEQY. The full CDR3 protein is CASSLSGSYEQYF.